This T cell receptor beta chain was retrieved from a study of siplizumab effects on memory and regulatory T cells (dated by TCRdb to between 2019 and 2020). As for the study more broadly: The effect of the anti-CD2 antibody siplizumab on alloreactive T-cell subsets was examined in allogeneic mixed lymphocyte reactions constructed from human PBMCs.

Points the paper makes about the study in general: Siplizumab significantly reduced the cumulative frequency of alloreactive sequences traceable to unstimulated CD4+ memory T cells. In reactions with siplizumab, an average of approximately 69% of mappable alloreactive CD4+ clones were Treg-derived, compared with roughly 30% in control reactions. Because sequences below about 10^-5 frequency were poorly captured, only a minor fraction of alloreactive clones could be mapped to unstimulated subsets. Compared with memory T cells, unstimulated naive T cells appeared more diverse, and naive cells seemed to make a substantial contribution to the alloresponse. Whether proliferating Tregs from siplizumab cultures were suppressive was not functionally confirmed. Roughly 75-95% of proliferating CD4+ or CD8+ clones could not be assigned a naive or memory phenotype.

Sorted unstimulated T cells and proliferating T cells recovered from mixed lymphocyte reactions underwent TCRbeta CDR3 sequencing. Fresh whole blood from about 9 HLA-typed healthy donors was used as the source from which PBMCs were isolated. Notes on this clone: The antigen this receptor binds is unknown. There are no base qualities to consult, and no much larger clone falls within one base.

Libraries were made using the immunoSEQ multiplex PCR assay. The deep sequencing platform assayed about 90,000 TCR templates per sample. Genomic DNA extracted from sorted T cells was used for TCRbeta CDR3 sequencing. As for how the authors treated the data: Clonal analysis of TCRbeta CDR3 data was done in the R programming language. Alloreactive CD4+ and CD8+ clones were identified by comparing unstimulated samples to CFSE-low samples taken after the reaction. Regulatory or non-regulatory origin of alloreactive CD4+ clones was assigned by matching sequences to the sorted unstimulated Treg and non-Treg repertoires. The clones in this table, taken by TCRdb from immuneACCESS, are in-frame only. Not every clone is retained; where verified, under half of the shortfall comes from an unresolved V gene, and the cause of the rest is unknown. V and J calls and clone size are given by that table; D and trimming were obtained from the DNA. Across this sample there are over 100,000 clones, with 90% to 95% seen only once. The leading ten clones occupy 0.9% to 1.4% of the sample.

Material for sequencing was CD4+ T cells sorted from blood. The sequence derives from a human donor in good health.

CDR3 sequence: CASSSTLSRERSTDTQYF. The nucleotides read TGCGCCAGCAGCTCCACCTTAAGCCGGGAGAGAAGCACAGATACGCAGTATTTT. Here the chain combines TRBV4-1 and TRBJ2-3; the best D guess is TRBD2, with 6 bases matching. Measured from the cysteine to the phenylalanine, the CDR3 is 18 residues long. Only the CDR3 DNA stays, 54 bases, in frame from base 1. V is clipped by 5 bases and J by 0 bases, and the sequence between their germline boundaries is 21 bases long. Based on the germline V gene, the CDR1 and CDR2 sequences are MGHRA and YSYEKL.